This T cell receptor (beta chain) is from a study of cytomegalovirus exposure and HLA in healthy donors. Trimming shortened V by 8 bases and J by 3 bases, and 16 bases separated the two germline ends. The CDR3 contains 14 residues. Germline CDR1 reads SNHLY; CDR2 reads FYNNEI. With regard to this clone: Its antigen is currently unknown.

The PCR made use of 60 Vbeta and 13 Jbeta primers. Assay: immunoSEQ multiplex PCR; the TCRdb copy retains only in-frame clones and omits some. The sample has 200,000 or so clones, 84% seen once. Study-level results: Cytomegalovirus association was assigned to 150 to 200 TCR beta chains.

The sequenced material came from PBMCs. The TCR sequence derives from a boy younger than 18 in good health and CMV-seronegative. The chain employs TRBV2 and TRBJ1-1; the D is unclear. The CDR3 sequence is CASRNPRGDTEAFF. CDR3 coding DNA: TGTGCCAGCCGCAATCCCCGCGGGGACACTGAAGCTTTCTTT.